Each of the 15 T cell receptor beta chains below was sequenced from the same sample in a study of shared clonotypes between healthy human individuals. TCRdb's copy holds only in-frame clones and misses some; the assay was immunoSEQ multiplex PCR. The top ten hold 24% of the sample, which has about 110,000 clones, about 70% seen once. The material sequenced was memory CD8+ T cells sorted from blood. The subset here: CD45RO+ cells pooled with CCR7-negative TemRA cells. The receptors derive from a woman in her twenties or thirties in good health.

V is TRBV6-5 and J is TRBJ2-6; 8 positions match TRBD1. The V segment lost 6 bases and the J segment 13 bases; nucleotides outside the gene matches: 8. CDR3 length equals 13 residues. Germline V gene data show CDR1 as MNHEY and CDR2 as SVGAGI. In DNA, the CDR3 is TGTGCCAGCAGCTTTAGGACAGGGTGGGTCCTGACTTTC. Translated, it gives CASSFRTGWVLTF.

This clone was counted between two and nine times. This chain uses TRBV27 with TRBJ2-7, with D uncertain. Germline V gives CDR1 MNHEY, CDR2 SMNVEV (reference sequence). There are 12 residues in the CDR3. V lost 6 bases, J lost 4 bases, and 10 bases lay in between. CDR3 sequence reads: CASSTSLYEQYF. CDR3 in DNA: TGTGCCAGCAGCACCTCTCTTTACGAGCAGTACTTC.

The V and J genes are TRBV28 and TRBJ2-1, with 10 bases lining up with TRBD2. CDR1 is MDHEN and CDR2 is SYDVKM in the germline V gene. With V trimmed by 3 bases and J by 7 bases, 12 bases remained unmatched. The CDR3 extends over 17 amino acids. The CDR3, as DNA: TGTGCCAGCAGTTTGGGAACTACTAGCGGGATCGGGAATGAGCAGTTCTTC. This translates into CASSLGTTSGIGNEQFF.

The chain has TRBV4-1 and TRBJ2-3; D ambiguous. Per the germline V gene, CDR1 is MGHRA and CDR2 is YSYEKL. The CDR3 spans 17 residues. Deletions cut 1 base from V and 1 base from J, with 15 bases between. DNA for the CDR3: TGCGCCAGCAGCCAAGGTTTTAGCCGGGTCGGCACAGATACGCAGTATTTT. The encoded protein is CASSQGFSRVGTDTQYF.

The V gene is TRBV10-3, the J gene TRBJ2-1; 7 bases agree with TRBD1. Trimming at V came to 6 bases and at J to 0 bases, leaving 8 bases not matched to a gene. Germline V gene data show CDR1 as ENHRY and CDR2 as SYGVKD. The CDR3 is made up of 16 amino acids. CDR3: CAIRPETGFSYNEQFF. In nucleotides, the CDR3 is TGTGCCATCAGGCCCGAGACAGGGTTCTCCTACAATGAGCAGTTCTTC.

This chain's CDR3 is CASNARTNTYEQYF. Written as DNA, the CDR3 is TGTGCCAGCAACGCGAGGACAAATACCTACGAGCAGTACTTC. The V gene is TRBV6-1, the J gene TRBJ2-7; maybe TRBD1 (5 bases). V lost 7 bases to trimming and J lost 2 bases, with 15 bases between them. The CDR3 contains 14 residues. Germline V gene sequence: CDR1 MNHNS, CDR2 SASEGT.

The chain joins TRBV7-2 to TRBJ2-1; no definite D call. Germline V gene lookup returns CDR1 SGHTA and CDR2 FQGNSA. V was clipped by 5 bases and J by 3 bases, with 8 bases between them. This CDR3 has 13 residues. The CDR3 sequence is CASSPPLYNEQFF. CDR3 nucleotides: TGTGCCAGCAGCCCTCCTCTCTACAATGAGCAGTTCTTC.

This clone appeared a few times. The chain is built from TRBV11-2 and TRBJ2-3; no reliable D call. This CDR3 has 12 amino acids. Germline V lookup: CDR1 SGHAT, CDR2 FQNNGV. V lost 3 bases, J lost 2 bases, and 3 bases lay in between. The DNA for the CDR3 is TGTGCCAGCAGCTTGTCCACAGATACGCAGTATTTT. Protein product: CASSLSTDTQYF.

The rearrangement uses TRBV10-2 and TRBJ2-7; 8 nucleotides agree with TRBD1. CDR3 size: 13 residues. V shed 8 bases and J 6 bases; nucleotides not matched to a gene: 9. From germline, CDR1 is WSHSY and CDR2 SAAADI. CDR3 coding DNA: TGCGCCAGCCGCACTTGGACAGGGTTCGAGCAGTACTTC. Translation: CASRTWTGFEQYF.

This chain links TRBV6-1 with TRBJ1-5; 8 positions agree with TRBD1. J lost 2 bases, V lost 6 bases, and 6 bases had no gene match. CDR3 size: 15 residues. Germline V gene sequence: CDR1 MNHNS, CDR2 SASEGT. The CDR3 reads CASRKTGEGNQPQHF. The CDR3 DNA is TGTGCCAGCAGAAAGACAGGGGAGGGCAATCAGCCCCAGCATTTT.

This chain links TRBV2 with TRBJ2-7; TRBD1 might be the D (6 bases). Germline lookup yields CDR1 SNHLY and CDR2 FYNNEI. The V end lost 2 bases, the J end lost 2 bases, and 13 bases lay between the germline ends. This CDR3 has 15 residues. The CDR3 reads CASSEYQGRAYEQYF. Written as DNA, the CDR3 is TGTGCCAGCAGTGAATATCAGGGGAGAGCCTACGAGCAGTACTTC. Full variable domain (remainder filled in from reference TRBV2 and TRBJ2-7): EPEVTQTPSHQVTQMGQEVILRCVPISNHLYFYWYRQILGQKVEFLVSFYNNEISEKSEIFDDQFSVERPDGSNFTLKIRSTKLEDSAMYFCASSEYQGRAYEQYFGPGTRLTVT.

There are many counts of this clone. The chain couples TRBV7-8 to TRBJ2-2; D tentatively fits TRBD1 or TRBD2 (5 bases each). Trimming shortened V by 1 base and J by 3 bases, and 9 bases separated the two germline ends. CDR3 size: 15 residues. The germline CDR1 and CDR2 sequences are SGHVS and FQNEAQ. CDR3 residues: CASSLGGDHTGELFF. The CDR3 DNA sequence: TGTGCCAGCAGCTTAGGTGGGGACCACACCGGGGAGCTGTTTTTT. Looking up the rest from reference TRBV7-8 and TRBJ2-2 gives the full variable domain: GAGVSQSPRYKVAKRGQDVALRCDPISGHVSLFWYQQALGQGPEFLTYFQNEAQLDKSGLPSDRFFAERPEGSVSTLKIQRTQQEDSAVYLCASSLGGDHTGELFFGEGSRLTVL.

The chain combines TRBV6-5 with TRBJ1-1, with D hard to call. Per germline, CDR1 MNHEY and CDR2 SVGAGI. CDR3 size: 15 residues. The V and J ends lost 0 bases and 0 bases respectively, with 8 bases between them. The CDR3 nucleotides are TGTGCCAGCAGTTACTCAGCAGGTCTGAACACTGAAGCTTTCTTT. It is translated as CASSYSAGLNTEAFF.

V gene TRBV6-4 combines with J gene TRBJ1-2; a possible D gene is TRBD1 (5 bases). Trimming shortened V by 2 bases and J by 2 bases, and 9 bases separated the two germline ends. This CDR3 comprises 14 residues. From germline, CDR1 is MRHNA and CDR2 SNTAGT. CDR3 bases: TGTGCCAGCAGTGACGGTGGGACGAACTATGGCTACACCTTC. Protein: CASSDGGTNYGYTF.

The chain has TRBV27 and TRBJ1-5; D is possibly TRBD1 (5 bases). The CDR3 has 13 amino acids. Germline V CDR1 and CDR2: MNHEY, SMNVEV (reference sequence). V was trimmed by 8 bases and J by 6 bases, leaving 14 bases between them. CDR3 residues: CASGAGRRQPQHF. The CDR3 nucleotides are TGTGCCAGCGGGGCGGGGCGGCGTCAGCCCCAGCATTTT.